This is a list of T cell receptor beta chains from one sample in a study of cytomegalovirus exposure and HLA in healthy donors. The table came from immunoSEQ multiplex PCR; TCRdb's copy has only in-frame clones and leaves some out. The sample records 150,000 to 200,000 clones, around 78% being singletons. The sequenced sample was PBMCs. These receptors all come from a man in his forties in good health and CMV-seronegative. Each CDR3 is given with its conserved first and last residue. D genes are given only for firm matches. Clone size appears in some rows only: once, few, many, or a class for an expanded clone.

v_call	clone_size	j_call	d_call	cdr3_aa	cdr3_nt
TRBV6-1	NA	TRBJ1-5	TRBD1	CASRGQGFQPQHF	TGTGCCAGCAGGGGACAGGGTTTTCAGCCCCAGCATTTT
TRBV4-1	NA	TRBJ1-1	NA	CASSPRGTLNTEAFF	TGCGCCAGCAGCCCGAGGGGGACCCTGAACACTGAAGCTTTCTTT
TRBV5-1	NA	TRBJ2-7	NA	CASAGGGGYEQYF	TGCGCCAGCGCTGGGGGGGGCGGCTACGAGCAGTACTTC
TRBV5-8	NA	TRBJ1-4	NA	CASSKGGLDEKLFF	TGTGCCAGCAGCAAAGGGGGTCTAGATGAAAAACTGTTTTTT
TRBV6-5	NA	TRBJ2-1	NA	CASRGSSNEQFF	TGTGCCAGCAGAGGTAGCTCGAATGAGCAGTTCTTC
TRBV19	NA	TRBJ2-2	NA	CASSISGSGELFF	TGTGCCAGTAGTATATCAGGGTCCGGGGAGCTGTTTTTT
TRBV30	NA	TRBJ2-1	TRBD2	CAWSTTSGRALGSYNEQFF	TGTGCCTGGAGCACGACTAGCGGGAGGGCCTTAGGGTCCTACAATGAGCAGTTCTTC
TRBV2	NA	TRBJ2-1	TRBD1	CASSDETGVTPSYNEQFF	TGTGCCAGCAGTGACGAGACAGGGGTCACTCCCTCCTACAATGAGCAGTTCTTC
TRBV14	NA	TRBJ2-6	NA	CASRPHSSGANVLTF	TGTGCCAGCAGGCCCCATAGCTCTGGGGCCAACGTCCTGACTTTC
TRBV30	NA	TRBJ2-7	NA	CAWSRGQISTSHYEQYF	TGTGCCTGGAGCCGTGGACAGATTTCTACTTCCCACTACGAGCAGTACTTC
TRBV13	NA	TRBJ2-5	NA	CASSLEGEGKLETQYF	TGTGCCAGCAGCTTAGAGGGTGAGGGAAAGCTGGAGACCCAGTACTTC
TRBV7-6	NA	TRBJ2-1	NA	CASSSAPGTLNEQFF	TGTGCCAGCAGCTCTGCCCCGGGGACTCTCAATGAGCAGTTCTTC
TRBV5-1	NA	TRBJ2-2	TRBD2	CASSLRLAAPWESGELFF	TGCGCCAGCAGCCTAAGACTAGCGGCCCCCTGGGAATCCGGGGAGCTGTTTTTT
TRBV18	few	TRBJ1-4	NA	CASSRSRQSTNEKLFF	TGTGCCAGCTCCCGGTCAAGACAGTCAACTAATGAAAAACTGTTTTTT
TRBV28	NA	TRBJ1-1	NA	CASSYIPLNTEAFF	TGTGCCAGCAGTTATATCCCCCTGAACACTGAAGCTTTCTTT
TRBV27	NA	TRBJ2-7	TRBD1	CASSTLGTGAYEQYF	TGTGCCAGCAGTACCCTCGGGACAGGGGCCTACGAGCAGTACTTC
TRBV6-5	NA	TRBJ1-4	NA	CASRNSEKLFF	TGTGCCAGCAGGAACAGTGAAAAACTGTTTTTT
TRBV21-1	NA	TRBJ1-1	NA	CASSSFLSKGMEAFF	TGTGCCAGCAGCAGCTTCCTTAGTAAGGGGATGGAGGCTTTCTTT
TRBV5-1	NA	TRBJ1-1	NA	CASSPRQPLADTEAFF	TGCGCCAGCAGCCCTCGACAGCCCCTCGCGGACACTGAAGCTTTCTTT
TRBV19	NA	TRBJ1-1	NA	CASSIQSGSETLMNTEAFF	TGTGCCAGTAGTATACAATCCGGCAGCGAAACACTTATGAACACTGAAGCTTTCTTT
TRBV23-1	NA	TRBJ2-3	TRBD2	CASSPRLAGVADTQYF	TGCGCCAGCAGTCCGAGACTAGCGGGAGTCGCGGATACGCAGTATTTT
TRBV5-4	NA	TRBJ1-1	NA	CASSPVGEKYTEAFF	TGTGCCAGCAGCCCGGTTGGGGAGAAGTACACTGAAGCTTTCTTT
TRBV4-1	NA	TRBJ2-1	TRBD2	CASSQGTSINEQFF	TGCGCCAGCAGCCAAGGGACTAGCATCAATGAGCAGTTCTTC
TRBV28	NA	TRBJ2-5	NA	CASRELGPQETQYF	TGTGCCAGCAGAGAACTAGGGCCGCAAGAGACCCAGTACTTC
TRBV18	NA	TRBJ2-1	NA	CASSPGEHSYNEQFF	TGTGCCAGCTCACCCGGGGAACACTCCTACAATGAGCAGTTCTTC
TRBV28	NA	TRBJ2-7	TRBD1	CASNTGTGVYEQYF	TGTGCCAGCAACACCGGGACAGGGGTGTACGAGCAGTACTTC
TRBV9	NA	TRBJ1-2	TRBD1	CASSVGGVAGGLLSDGYTF	TGTGCCAGCAGCGTAGGTGGTGTGGCAGGGGGCCTCCTCTCGGATGGCTACACCTTC
TRBV5-1	NA	TRBJ1-1	NA	CASRGGSSQGFGEAFF	TGCGCCAGCAGGGGGGGGTCATCTCAGGGATTCGGTGAAGCTTTCTTT
TRBV7-9	NA	TRBJ2-7	TRBD1	CASSPTWDRASEQYF	TGTGCCAGCAGCCCTACTTGGGACAGGGCGTCCGAGCAGTACTTC
TRBV5-1	NA	TRBJ2-5	TRBD2	CASRPGPTSGRTRGETQYF	TGCGCCAGCAGACCGGGGCCCACTAGCGGGAGGACCAGGGGTGAGACCCAGTACTTC
TRBV6-5	NA	TRBJ1-1	NA	CASSYQVNTEAFF	TGTGCCAGCAGTTACCAGGTTAACACTGAAGCTTTCTTT
TRBV7-6	NA	TRBJ1-2	NA	CASSGTGPGYTF	TGTGCCAGCAGCGGTACAGGGCCTGGCTACACCTTC
TRBV11-3	NA	TRBJ2-1	TRBD2	CASSLDWREGQFF	TGTGCCAGCAGCTTAGATTGGCGGGAGGGTCAGTTCTTC
TRBV29-1	few	TRBJ1-2	TRBD1	CSVEDGQGYDGYTF	TGCAGCGTTGAAGATGGACAGGGATACGATGGCTACACCTTC
TRBV2	NA	TRBJ1-1	NA	CASGDNLNTEAFF	TGTGCCAGCGGGGACAACTTGAACACTGAAGCTTTCTTT
TRBV30	many	TRBJ1-2	TRBD1	CAWSVLGTGDYTF	TGTGCCTGGAGTGTACTCGGGACAGGAGACTACACCTTC
TRBV11-2	NA	TRBJ1-6	NA	CASSLEVRDSPLHF	TGTGCCAGCAGCTTGGAAGTGCGGGATTCACCCCTCCACTTT
TRBV10-3	NA	TRBJ1-1	NA	CAISENPTDTEAFF	TGTGCCATCAGTGAAAATCCGACAGACACTGAAGCTTTCTTT
TRBV5-4	NA	TRBJ2-3	TRBD1	CASSAGTGGVIKVDTQYF	TGTGCCAGCAGCGCCGGGACAGGGGGCGTAATAAAAGTAGATACGCAGTATTTT
TRBV18	NA	TRBJ2-7	NA	CASAGQSYEQYF	TGTGCCAGCGCGGGACAGTCCTACGAGCAGTACTTC
TRBV7-9	once	TRBJ1-1	NA	CASSLGVSWMDTEAFF	TGTGCCAGCAGTTTGGGAGTAAGCTGGATGGACACTGAAGCTTTCTTT
TRBV19	NA	TRBJ1-5	NA	CASSIDPGAAGHF	TGTGCCAGTAGTATAGATCCCGGAGCGGCTGGGCATTTT
TRBV28	NA	TRBJ2-5	TRBD2	CASGRDFKETQYF	TGTGCCAGCGGGAGGGACTTTAAAGAGACCCAGTACTTC